This TCR beta chain was observed in a study of blood T cell repertoires in COVID-19 (dated by TCRdb to the early 2020s). About the study as a whole: Samples from collaborators originated in the United States, Italy and Spain and spanned both the acute and convalescent phases of COVID-19. HLA class I and class II types, where available, came from metadata supplied by the sample provider rather than from assay-based typing. Subjects who had been exposed to COVID-19, were actively infected with it, or had recovered from it provided the deeply sampled blood TCRbeta repertoires that made up the dataset. The repertoires were released in a freely available public database intended as a resource for research on the immune response to SARS-CoV-2. The material from the prospective study consisted of cDNA or gDNA derived from T cells, B-cell-depleted T cells, or PBMCs. Sample metadata almost always included a de-identified subject ID, COVID-19 status, age in years and sex. Samples were obtained from the ongoing ImmuneRACE study (first 160 participants) and from some 1,300 subjects provided by 6 global collaborators. The study at large found these results: Clinical and demographic metadata were provided uncurated, with the amount varying by source and participant.

The immunoSEQ Assay, a bias-controlled multiplex PCR, was used to amplify TCRbeta CDR3 regions from genomic DNA. Per the source publication's procedure: Nucleated cell counts per sample were estimated from amplification of reference gene primers within the assay. To quantify the absolute abundance of each unique TCRbeta CDR3 rearrangement, sequence reads were collapsed and filtered. For each sample, productive Simpson clonality was calculated as the square root of Simpson's diversity index over productive rearrangements. TCRdb's version of the immuneACCESS table is confined to in-frame rearrangements and falls short of the full clone set. An unresolved V gene accounts for under half of the shortfall where checked; the remainder is of unknown origin. V, J and clone size derive from that table, while D and trimming were established from the DNA sequence. For this sample there are hundreds of thousands of clones; just over 85% appear just once. The ten largest make up around 4% of the sample.

In regard to this clone: This clone's antigen is unknown. There are no base qualities to consult, and no much larger clone falls within one base.

V sheds 6 bases and J sheds 4 bases, leaving 12 bases between their ends. Via the germline V gene (reference sequence), CDR1 is MNHEY and CDR2 SMNVEV. From its cysteine to its phenylalanine, the CDR3 spans 13 amino acids. Here the CDR3 DNA is all that survives: 39 bases in frame from base 1. Participants in the prospective study were enrolled through a virtual design, were aged about 18 to 90 years, and lived in roughly 24 United States geographic areas. In the prospective study, participants were assigned to cohorts based on the clinical history participants reported in a screening survey and a study questionnaire. Each participant in the prospective study had whole blood, serum and a nasopharyngeal or oropharyngeal swab collected by mobile phlebotomists. Additional blood draws and questionnaires over an approximately two-month period could optionally be provided by prospective study participants. Prospective study blood samples were shipped either frozen or at room temperature before DNA extraction.

This sequence was found in a middle-aged woman with acute COVID-19. Sequencing input: PBMCs or T cells enriched from blood (not recorded which). The chain links TRBV27 with TRBJ1-1; no D gene can be assigned with confidence. The DNA reads TGTGCCAGCAGCACGAGAGGTTCCACTGAAGCTTTCTTT. Protein translation: CASSTRGSTEAFF.